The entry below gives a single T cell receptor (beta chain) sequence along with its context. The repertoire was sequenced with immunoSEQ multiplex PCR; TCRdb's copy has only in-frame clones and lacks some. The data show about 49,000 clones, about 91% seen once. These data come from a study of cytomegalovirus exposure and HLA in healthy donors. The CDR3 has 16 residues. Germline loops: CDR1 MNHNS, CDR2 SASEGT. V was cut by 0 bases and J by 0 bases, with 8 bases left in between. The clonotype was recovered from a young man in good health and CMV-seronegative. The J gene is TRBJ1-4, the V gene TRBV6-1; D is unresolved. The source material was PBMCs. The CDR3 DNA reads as TGTGCCAGCAGTGAAGCGTCGGTAACAACTAATGAAAAACTGTTTTTT. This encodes CASSEASVTTNEKLFF.